The clone carrying this T cell receptor beta chain occurred once. Its specificity is unknown. Germline CDR1 and CDR2: MNHEY and SMNVEV (reference sequence). The CDR3 length is 14 residues. V was pared by 5 bases and J by 5 bases, with 7 bases of the junction left unmatched. Time point denoted: week 35, safety follow-up. One vaccine dose held 300 ug of mutant IDH1 20-mer peptide and came with topical imiquimod. The data were taken from a study of a mutant IDH1 vaccine in newly diagnosed glioma. Across the whole study: Radiotherapy alone preceded vaccination by 4-6 weeks; alternatively, vaccination started with temozolomide cycles. Treated patients had a mean age of approximately 40 years and an approximately 60% male, around 38% female split. It was at week 35 that visit V12 occurred, and at week 47 that visit V13 did.

Assay: immunoSEQ multiplex PCR; the TCRdb copy retains only in-frame clones and omits some. Seen here are about 64,000 clones, 60% to 75% observed once, and the top ten hold 4.5% to 5%. The material was PBMCs, obtained from a glioma patient whose treatment included an IDH1 peptide vaccine. The receptor comes from a man aged 50-59 years with glioma. This chain uses TRBV27 with TRBJ1-2; 8 bases align to TRBD1. The CDR3 reads CASSPQGAGYGYTF. Here the CDR3 DNA reads TGTGCCAGCAGTCCCCAGGGGGCTGGGTATGGCTACACCTTC.